This TCR beta chain originates from a study of control samples from healthy donors and cancer patients. Assay used: immunoSEQ multiplex PCR; TCRdb lists only in-frame clones, some missing. The sample has about 92,000 clones, approximately 82% seen once; the top ten hold about 10%. Germline CDR1 reads MDHEN; CDR2 reads SYDVKM. The CDR3 contains 16 residues. V gave up 3 bases and J gave up 7 bases, with 16 bases separating them. The table lists this clone with a few counts. This chain joins TRBV28 and TRBJ1-6; D ambiguous. Sequenced input: blood. This clonotype originated in a woman in her sixties in good health. The CDR3 coding sequence is TGTGCCAGCAGTTTCACCGGGCCAACTGTCAATTCACCCCTCCACTTT. Translated: CASSFTGPTVNSPLHF.